This T cell receptor beta chain comes out of a study of metastatic and nonmetastatic thyroid tumors. Across the study: Repertoire comparisons spanned blood and tumor or nodule tissue from malignant and benign thyroid patients.

Study processing details: The study built a papillary thyroid cancer distant-metastasis classifier from CDR3 differences across clinicopathological groups. MiXCR re-clonotyped the PCR reads for TCRdb. The V and J calls come from TCRdb's annotation, not from the publication. The sample contains around 20,000 clones, around a quarter of which appear only once. General observations from the study: The reported finding was significantly higher TCR beta diversity in malignant thyroid tumors relative to benign nodules, in blood and tumor.

Thyroid surgery took place with no prior treatment in any patient. The CDR3 is 13 residues long. The germline V gene encodes CDR1 MDHEN and CDR2 SYDVKM. This clone has only a few counts. Its specificity is not known. This may be a read error, as it is one base from a much larger clone. Sequenced: blood. The sequence derives from a female donor with papillary thyroid cancer or a benign thyroid nodule (not recorded which). Some clones in this sample may be carry-over from other donors' samples. V is TRBV28 and J is TRBJ2-2; a possible D gene is TRBD1 (6 bases). The CDR3, as DNA: TGTGCCAGCAGCACAGGGTGGACCGTGGAGCTGTTTTTT. Translation: CASSTGWTVELFF.